Presented here are 25 T cell receptor beta chains from one specimen sequenced in a study of PD-1 blockade in classical Hodgkin lymphoma. After autologous stem cell transplantation all patients relapsed, and prior brentuximab vedotin exposure differed between cohorts. The assay was immunoSEQ multiplex PCR, and TCRdb's table has in-frame clones only and misses some. The data contain some 100,000 clones, about nine tenths of them singletons. The sample in question was peripheral blood mononuclear cells (PBMCs), obtained at baseline. These receptors were collected from a human donor with classical Hodgkin lymphoma.

This clone was picked up one time. The DNA of the CDR3 is TGTGCCAGCAGTGCTACGACAGGGGTTCAGCCCCAGCATTTT. The encoded protein is CASSATTGVQPQHF. The V and J genes are TRBV6-1 and TRBJ1-5, with 8 bases that match TRBD1. Germline V gene data show CDR1 as MNHNS and CDR2 as SASEGT. This CDR3 is built from 14 residues. The V and J ends lost 4 bases and 6 bases, in that order; junction bases with no gene match: 5.

This chain links TRBV28 with TRBJ2-7, with D perhaps given as TRBD1 or TRBD2 (7 bases each). The CDR3 loop spans 16 amino acids. Germline V gene sequence: CDR1 MDHEN, CDR2 SYDVKM. V lost 2 bases and J lost 3, with 17 bases in between. CDR3 protein: CASSLGGGGGVYEQYF. The CDR3 DNA is TGTGCCAGCAGTTTAGGGGGAGGGGGCGGAGTCTACGAGCAGTACTTC.

The chain combines TRBV19 with TRBJ2-2; 7 bases fit TRBD2. The V segment lost 3 bases and the J segment 5 bases; nucleotides outside the gene matches: 3. The CDR3 is made up of 14 amino acids. Germline assignment: CDR1 LNHDA and CDR2 SQIVND (reference sequence). In nucleotides, the CDR3 is TGTGCCAGTAGTATGTTGGGGGGGACCGGGGAGCTGTTTTTT. Its translation: CASSMLGGTGELFF.

This clone appeared once. Written as DNA, the CDR3 is TGTGCCAGCACCACCCGCCGGGACAGGGGTCCGGACACTGAAGCTTTCTTT. The encoded protein is CASTTRRDRGPDTEAFF. This chain uses TRBV27 with TRBJ1-1; 10 bases line up with TRBD1. The germline V gene encodes CDR1 MNHEY and CDR2 SMNVEV (reference sequence). The CDR3 runs to 17 residues. V gave up 7 bases and J gave up 3 bases; unmatched junction bases: 14.

The sample holds one count of this clone. This chain uses TRBV4-1 with TRBJ1-1; the D is unclear. V lost 4 bases and J 0 bases, leaving 12 bases between the germline ends. CDR1 and CDR2 from the germline V gene are MGHRA and YSYEKL. This CDR3 contains 15 residues. The CDR3 nucleotides read TGCGCCAGCAGCCCCGTCGAGTTCATGAACACTGAAGCTTTCTTT. Amino acid sequence: CASSPVEFMNTEAFF.

The V and J genes are TRBV5-4 and TRBJ2-7; weak D call: TRBD1 (6 bases). Looked up from germline, CDR1 is SGHNT and CDR2 is YYREEE (reference sequence). There are 14 residues in the CDR3. V lost 7 bases and J 0 bases, leaving 14 bases between the germline ends. Here the CDR3 reads CASRRTESSYEQYF. The CDR3 nucleotides read TGTGCCAGCCGACGGACAGAGAGCTCCTACGAGCAGTACTTC. The whole variable domain, remainder taken from reference TRBV5-4 and TRBJ2-7, is ETGVTQSPTHLIKTRGQQVTLRCSSQSGHNTVSWYQQALGQGPQFIFQYYREEENGRGNFPPRFSGLQFPNYSSELNVNALELDDSALYLCASRRTESSYEQYFGPGTRLTVT.

V usage is TRBV2 and J usage is TRBJ2-7, with 8 nucleotides matching TRBD1. Germline trimming cut 6 bases from V and 4 bases from J; bases unmatched to any gene: 14. The CDR3 is 16 amino acids. Germline lookup yields CDR1 SNHLY and CDR2 FYNNEI. The CDR3: CASSALVWTGSYEQYF. The CDR3 DNA follows: TGTGCCAGCAGCGCTCTTGTGTGGACAGGGAGTTACGAGCAGTACTTC.

The chain employs TRBV10-3 and TRBJ2-2; tentatively, D is TRBD1 (5 bases). Germline V gene data show CDR1 as ENHRY and CDR2 as SYGVKD. With 7 bases removed from V and 4 bases from J, the gap between germline ends came to 13 bases. The CDR3 length is 14 residues. The DNA of the CDR3 is TGTGCCATCACCCAGACAGCTATCACCGGGGAGCTGTTTTTT. Amino acids: CAITQTAITGELFF.

The chain has TRBV5-4 and TRBJ1-5; D may be TRBD1 (5 bases). The CDR3 is made up of 13 amino acids. CDR1 is SGHNT, CDR2 YYREEE, per germline (reference sequence). Trimming stripped 2 bases from V and 5 bases from J, with 8 bases between. The CDR3 reads CASSFEGHQPQHF. In DNA, the CDR3 is TGTGCCAGCAGCTTCGAGGGGCATCAGCCCCAGCATTTT. The complete variable domain, with remaining parts taken from reference TRBV5-4 and TRBJ1-5, reads ETGVTQSPTHLIKTRGQQVTLRCSSQSGHNTVSWYQQALGQGPQFIFQYYREEENGRGNFPPRFSGLQFPNYSSELNVNALELDDSALYLCASSFEGHQPQHFGDGTRLSIL.

This clone was observed a handful of times. The V and J genes are TRBV27 and TRBJ1-2, with 9 bases lining up with TRBD1. The germline CDR1 and CDR2 sequences are MNHEY and SMNVEV (reference sequence). The CDR3 is 17 residues long. The trim removed 4 bases at V and 2 bases at J, leaving 11 bases unmatched. CDR3 region: CASSSWSWTGENYGYTF. The CDR3 coding sequence is TGTGCCAGCAGTTCTTGGAGCTGGACAGGGGAAAACTATGGCTACACCTTC.

This chain connects TRBV7-9 to TRBJ1-5, with D possibly matching TRBD1 (5 bases). CDR3 size: 19 residues. Per germline, CDR1 SEHNR and CDR2 FQNEAQ (reference sequence). V was shortened by 2 bases and J by 0 bases, with 20 bases between the two germline ends. The CDR3 here is CASSLWVSGRDISNQPQHF. The CDR3 nucleotides are TGTGCCAGCAGCTTATGGGTTTCAGGGAGGGATATTAGCAATCAGCCCCAGCATTTT.

The chain links TRBV5-1 to TRBJ1-1, with a possible D match to TRBD1 (5 bases). Trimming removed 3 bases from V and 4 bases from J, with 10 bases in between. Germline V gene sequence: CDR1 SGHRS, CDR2 YFSETQ. The CDR3 spans 13 residues. CDR3 sequence: CASSSPGVTEAFF. The CDR3 DNA follows: TGCGCCAGCAGCTCGCCGGGGGTCACTGAAGCTTTCTTT. Looking up the rest from reference TRBV5-1 and TRBJ1-1 gives the full variable domain: KAGVTQTPRYLIKTRGQQVTLSCSPISGHRSVSWYQQTPGQGLQFLFEYFSETQRNKGNFPGRFSGRQFSNSRSEMNVSTLELGDSALYLCASSSPGVTEAFFGQGTRLTVV.

This sequence joins TRBV28 and TRBJ2-7, with D maybe TRBD2 (5 bases). Germline lookup yields CDR1 MDHEN and CDR2 SYDVKM. V lost 6 bases, J lost 6 bases, and 21 bases lay in between. This CDR3 has 15 residues. CDR3 sequence (DNA): TGTGCCAGCAGCCCTCAGGCGGGCCCTTCCGGCGAGCAGTACTTC. Its protein is CASSPQAGPSGEQYF.

The chain couples TRBV28 to TRBJ1-5; possible D gene TRBD1, 6 bases. The CDR3 is 15 amino acids. In germline, CDR1 is MDHEN, CDR2 SYDVKM. Trimming shortened V by 3 bases and J by 1 base, and 10 bases separated the two germline ends. The chain's CDR3 is CASSLQGPSNQPQHF. The DNA of the CDR3 is TGTGCCAGCAGTTTGCAGGGGCCCAGCAATCAGCCCCAGCATTTT.

The gene calls are TRBV27 and TRBJ2-7, with D possibly being TRBD2 (5 bases). V lost 2 bases and J 3 bases, leaving 11 bases between the germline ends. CDR3 length: 14 amino acids. Germline CDR1 and CDR2: MNHEY and SMNVEV (reference sequence). This chain's CDR3 is CASSLRRADYEQYF. The CDR3 region has the DNA TGTGCCAGCAGTTTACGGCGGGCCGACTACGAGCAGTACTTC.

This clone is a singleton in its sample. The chain is built from TRBV6-1 and TRBJ1-1; D possibly corresponds to TRBD1 (5 bases). The length of the CDR3 is 14 residues. The germline CDR1 and CDR2 sequences are MNHNS and SASEGT. V shed 1 base and J shed 1 base, with 7 bases lying between them. CDR3 amino acids: CASSEGQRNTEAFF. The CDR3 DNA sequence: TGTGCCAGCAGTGAAGGACAGAGGAACACTGAAGCTTTCTTT.

V and J are TRBV5-6 and TRBJ2-1, with D possibly TRBD2 on 6 matching bases. The V gene lost 7 bases and the J gene lost 4 bases, with 21 bases spanning the gap. CDR1 is SGHDT, CDR2 YYEEEE, per germline. This CDR3 comprises 16 residues. CDR3 sequence reads: CASGLPGGRIYNEQFF. The CDR3 nucleotides read TGTGCCAGCGGCCTCCCGGGTGGGAGGATTTACAATGAGCAGTTCTTC.

V is TRBV6-6 and J is TRBJ1-1; D uncertain. Trimming stripped 0 bases from V and 2 bases from J, with 7 bases between. Germline V lookup: CDR1 MNHNY, CDR2 SVGAGI (reference sequence). The CDR3 is made up of 14 amino acids. The CDR3 spells CASSYSLINTEAFF. The CDR3 bases are TGTGCCAGCAGTTACTCGCTCATCAACACTGAAGCTTTCTTT.

With respect to this clone: This same CDR3 is encoded by further DNA sequences in the sample. The CDR3 loop reads CASSPQETQYF. CDR3 nucleotide sequence: TGTGCCAGCAGCCCCCAAGAGACCCAGTACTTC. V and J are TRBV11-2 and TRBJ2-5; D is unclear. Trimming took off 5 bases at V and 1 base at J, with 2 bases between the two ends. The CDR3 is 11 residues long. The germline CDR1 and CDR2 sequences are SGHAT and FQNNGV. Full variable domain (remainder filled in from reference TRBV11-2 and TRBJ2-5): EAGVAQSPRYKIIEKRQSVAFWCNPISGHATLYWYQQILGQGPKLLIQFQNNGVVDDSQLPKDRFSAERLKGVDSTLKIQPAKLEDSAVYLCASSPQETQYFGPGTRLLVL.

The J gene is TRBJ2-7, the V gene TRBV5-1; 7 nucleotides agree with TRBD1. Germline V gene lookup returns CDR1 SGHRS and CDR2 YFSETQ. The CDR3 has 16 amino acids. V gave up 0 bases and J gave up 4 bases; unmatched junction bases: 10. CDR3 DNA sequence: TGCGCCAGCAGCTTGGCCGGACAGGATGTAGGGTACGAGCAGTACTTC. This encodes CASSLAGQDVGYEQYF.

The V gene is TRBV7-9, the J gene TRBJ2-1, with D perhaps matching TRBD1 (6 bases). The V end lost 5 bases, the J end lost 7 bases, and 9 bases lay between the germline ends. The CDR3 spans 12 residues. CDR1 SEHNR and CDR2 FQNEAQ come from the germline V gene (reference sequence). CDR3 sequence (DNA): TGTGCCAGCAGCGGACAGAGGAATGAGCAGTTCTTC. This sequence encodes CASSGQRNEQFF.

The chain has TRBV30 and TRBJ1-5, with D unresolved. In germline, CDR1 is GTSNPN, CDR2 SVGIG (reference sequence). This CDR3 has 15 residues. The V and J ends lost 1 base and 6 bases respectively, with 16 bases between them. The CDR3 nucleotides are TGTGCCTGGAGTGCCCCCATAGGGATCGGTCAGCCCCAGCATTTT. This translates into CAWSAPIGIGQPQHF.

This sequence joins TRBV14 and TRBJ1-2, with D tentatively TRBD1 (5 bases). Germline CDR1 and CDR2: SGHDN and FVKESK. V was pared by 4 bases and J by 13 bases, with 19 bases between. The CDR3 has 13 residues. The CDR3 bases are TGTGCCAGCAGCCTAAATTGGGGCAGGGATCCCACCTTC. Encoded protein: CASSLNWGRDPTF.

CDR3 loop: CASSATGTSGSSYNEQFF. The CDR3 region has the DNA TGTGCCAGCAGCGCCACCGGGACTAGCGGGAGCTCCTACAATGAGCAGTTCTTC. The chain recombines TRBV2 with TRBJ2-1, with 14 bases fitting TRBD2. J gave up 0 bases and V 6 bases, and 7 bases lay outside the gene matches. The CDR3 loop spans 18 amino acids. Per germline, CDR1 SNHLY and CDR2 FYNNEI.

The chain employs TRBV19 and TRBJ1-4; D is perhaps TRBD1 (5 bases). Germline CDR1 and CDR2: LNHDA and SQIVND (reference sequence). Between the trimmed V and J ends, which lost 7 bases and 10 bases, there was a span of 22 bases. CDR3 length equals 15 residues. In DNA, the CDR3 is TGTGCCAGTACCCGAGGTGGGGCATCCCCGGGAAAACTGTTTTTT. This codes for CASTRGGASPGKLFF.